This TCR beta chain was retrieved from a study of blood T cell repertoires in COVID-19. Deletions cut 10 bases from V and 6 bases from J, with 18 bases between. This CDR3 comprises 13 residues. The germline V gene has CDR1 LNHDA and CDR2 SQIVND (reference sequence). TCRdb's table, derived via immunoSEQ multiplex PCR, lists solely in-frame clones and lacks some. The repertoire consists of about 230,000 clones, with 65% to 85% occurring once and the leading ten covering around 25%. This sequence joins TRBV19 and TRBJ1-2, with D hard to call. The receptor was isolated from a man aged 35 to 55 with acute or convalescent COVID-19. The sequenced sample consisted of peripheral blood. The CDR3 spells CATSSSQRDGYTF. CDR3 nucleotide sequence: TGTGCCACGTCCTCGTCCCAGAGGGATGGCTACACCTTC.